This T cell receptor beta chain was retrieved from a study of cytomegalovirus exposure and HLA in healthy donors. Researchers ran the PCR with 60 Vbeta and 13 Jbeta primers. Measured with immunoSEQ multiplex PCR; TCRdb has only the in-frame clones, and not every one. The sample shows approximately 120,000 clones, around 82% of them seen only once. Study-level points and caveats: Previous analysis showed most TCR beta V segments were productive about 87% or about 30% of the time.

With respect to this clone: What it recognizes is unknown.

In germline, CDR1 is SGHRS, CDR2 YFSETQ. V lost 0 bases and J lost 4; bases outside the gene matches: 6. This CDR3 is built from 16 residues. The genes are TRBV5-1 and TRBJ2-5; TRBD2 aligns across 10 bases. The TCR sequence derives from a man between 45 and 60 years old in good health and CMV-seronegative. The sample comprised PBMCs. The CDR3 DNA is TGCGCCAGCAGCTTGGGAGCGGGAGGGCCCGGAGAGACCCAGTACTTC. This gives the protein CASSLGAGGPGETQYF.